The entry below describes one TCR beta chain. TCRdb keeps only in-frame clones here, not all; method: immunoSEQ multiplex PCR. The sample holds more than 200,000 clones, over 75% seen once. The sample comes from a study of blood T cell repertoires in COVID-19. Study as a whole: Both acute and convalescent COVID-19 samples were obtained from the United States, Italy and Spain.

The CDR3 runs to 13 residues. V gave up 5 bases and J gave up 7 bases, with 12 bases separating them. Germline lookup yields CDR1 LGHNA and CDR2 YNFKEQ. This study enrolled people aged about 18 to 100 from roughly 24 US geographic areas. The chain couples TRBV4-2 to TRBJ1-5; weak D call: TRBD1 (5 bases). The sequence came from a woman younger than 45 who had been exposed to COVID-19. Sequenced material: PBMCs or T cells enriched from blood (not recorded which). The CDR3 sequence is CASSSREWQPQHF. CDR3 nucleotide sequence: TGTGCCAGCAGCTCCAGGGAATGGCAGCCCCAGCATTTT.